Each of the 30 T cell receptor beta chains below was sequenced from the same sample in a study of blood T cell repertoires in COVID-19. Repertoires were generated with immunoSEQ multiplex PCR, while TCRdb's copy carries only in-frame clones and drops some. The sample lists under 450,000 clones, approximately 93% occurring once. The sequencing input was PBMCs or T cells enriched from blood (not recorded which). The receptors were gathered from a woman in her thirties or forties who had been exposed to COVID-19.

This clone has just a few counts. The DNA for the CDR3 is TGTGCCAGCAGCTATAGACTAGGGTCGTACAATGAGCAGTTCTTC. Translating it yields CASSYRLGSYNEQFF. V usage is TRBV27 and J usage is TRBJ2-1; a weak D match, TRBD2 (6 bases). The CDR3 loop spans 15 amino acids. Trimming removed 6 bases at V and 4 bases at J, with 16 bases between. Germline CDR1 is MNHEY and CDR2 is SMNVEV (reference sequence).

This chain uses TRBV7-2 with TRBJ1-1, with 7 bases identical to TRBD1. CDR1 and CDR2 (germline): SGHTA, FQGNSA. This CDR3 spans 16 amino acids. V lost 6 bases, J lost 1 base, and 11 bases stayed unmatched. This CDR3 reads CASSPKGAARNTEAFF. The CDR3 bases are TGTGCCAGCAGTCCTAAGGGGGCGGCTAGGAACACTGAAGCTTTCTTT.

This clone was seen just once. The chain links TRBV9 to TRBJ1-2, with 12 bases that match TRBD1. Germline V lookup: CDR1 SGDLS, CDR2 YYNGEE. V was clipped by 4 bases and J by 8 bases; unmatched bases: 9. The CDR3 totals 15 residues. The CDR3 spells CASSTSRDRGLGYTF. DNA of the CDR3: TGTGCCAGCAGCACCTCCCGGGACAGGGGGCTCGGCTACACCTTC.

The chain uses TRBV5-1 and TRBJ2-7, with a weak D call TRBD2 (5 bases). Germline values: CDR1 SGHRS, CDR2 YFSETQ. V was pared by 1 base and J by 2 bases, with 13 bases between. This CDR3 is built from 15 residues. This CDR3 reads CASSLLGASAYEQYF. DNA of the CDR3: TGCGCCAGCAGCTTGTTGGGAGCCTCCGCCTACGAGCAGTACTTC.

This chain joins TRBV5-1 and TRBJ2-2, with 7 bases matching TRBD1. This CDR3 has 15 residues. Germline CDR1 is SGHRS and CDR2 is YFSETQ. Trimming removed 2 bases from V and 5 bases from J; junction bases left unmatched: 6. This CDR3 reads CASSFRDRETGELFF. The CDR3, as DNA: TGCGCCAGCAGCTTCCGGGACAGAGAGACCGGGGAGCTGTTTTTT. Complete variable domain (other parts from reference TRBV5-1 and TRBJ2-2): KAGVTQTPRYLIKTRGQQVTLSCSPISGHRSVSWYQQTPGQGLQFLFEYFSETQRNKGNFPGRFSGRQFSNSRSEMNVSTLELGDSALYLCASSFRDRETGELFFGEGSRLTVL.

V usage is TRBV6-5 and J usage is TRBJ2-7; perhaps TRBD1 as D (6 bases). Germline CDR1 and CDR2: MNHEY and SVGAGI. Trimming left V 0 bases short and J 1 base short, with 10 bases between. The CDR3 length is 15 residues. This chain's CDR3 is CASSYSRGRSYEQYF. In DNA form, the CDR3 reads TGTGCCAGCAGTTACTCCAGGGGTAGGTCCTACGAGCAGTACTTC.

Written as DNA, the CDR3 is TGTGCCTGGAGTGATACAGGGGGTCAGCCCCAGCATTTT. Translating it yields CAWSDTGGQPQHF. V is TRBV30 and J is TRBJ1-5; 8 bases map to TRBD1. This CDR3 spans 13 amino acids. V was clipped by 1 base and J by 6 bases; unmatched bases: 2. CDR1 is GTSNPN, CDR2 SVGIG, per germline (reference sequence).

This rearrangement joins TRBV2 to TRBJ1-4; D is unresolved. Trimming took 5 bases from V and 8 from J, leaving 12 bases between them. The CDR3 covers 13 residues. The germline gives CDR1 SNHLY, CDR2 FYNNEI. CDR3 loop: CASSRGVLEKLFF. The CDR3 DNA reads TGTGCCAGCAGTCGAGGTGTACTAGAAAAACTGTTTTTT.

The chain employs TRBV15 and TRBJ1-4; D is unresolved. The V gene lost 0 bases and the J gene lost 0 bases, with 11 bases spanning the gap. The CDR3 consists of 17 residues. Germline V lookup: CDR1 LNHNV, CDR2 YYDKDF (reference sequence). CDR3 protein: CATSRENSPSTNEKLFF. CDR3 coding DNA: TGTGCCACCAGCAGAGAAAACAGTCCCTCAACTAATGAAAAACTGTTTTTT.

The chain links TRBV27 to TRBJ1-2; D perhaps matches TRBD1 (5 bases). The CDR3 runs to 14 residues. V dropped 4 bases and J dropped 0 bases, with 9 bases sitting between them. Per the germline V gene, CDR1 is MNHEY and CDR2 is SMNVEV (reference sequence). CDR3 in DNA: TGTGCCAGCAGTTATACAGGAGCTAACTATGGCTACACCTTC. This gives the protein CASSYTGANYGYTF.

The chain is built from TRBV9 and TRBJ1-3, with D hard to call. The CDR3 runs 15 residues. V was shortened by 3 bases and J by 0 bases, with 10 bases between the two germline ends. Germline assignment: CDR1 SGDLS and CDR2 YYNGEE. The CDR3 sequence is CASSAGAGSGNTIYF. The DNA of the CDR3 is TGTGCCAGCAGCGCAGGTGCAGGCTCTGGAAACACCATATATTTT.

The rearrangement joins TRBV7-2 to TRBJ2-1; D not resolved. V dropped 5 bases and J dropped 8 bases, with 16 bases sitting between them. The CDR3 loop spans 14 amino acids. Germline V gives CDR1 SGHTA, CDR2 FQGNSA. This CDR3 reads CASSALYGEDEQFF. The CDR3 DNA reads TGTGCCAGCAGCGCCTTGTACGGAGAGGATGAGCAGTTCTTC.

This sequence joins TRBV2 and TRBJ1-5, with 10 bases lining up with TRBD1. After removal of 4 bases from V and 7 bases from J, the junction contained 13 bases not matched to a gene. Per germline, CDR1 SNHLY and CDR2 FYNNEI. This CDR3 comprises 17 residues. CDR3 loop: CASSAIRLTGQGQPQHF. In nucleotides, the CDR3 is TGTGCCAGCAGTGCAATACGGTTAACGGGACAGGGGCAGCCCCAGCATTTT.

The V call is TRBV6-5, the J call TRBJ2-4; tentative D call: TRBD1 (6 bases). Trimming cost V 6 bases and J 13 bases, with 16 bases left between them. CDR3 length: 12 residues. CDR1 and CDR2 from the germline V gene are MNHEY and SVGAGI. CDR3 loop: CASRALQGNQYF. DNA for the CDR3: TGTGCCAGCAGGGCCCTACAGGGTAACCAGTACTTC.

This clone was detected once. The chain employs TRBV11-3 and TRBJ2-7; TRBD2 matches at 13 bases. CDR1 and CDR2 (germline): SGHNT, YENEEA. This CDR3 has 15 residues. V was pared by 5 bases and J by 7 bases, with 8 bases of the junction left unmatched. The CDR3: CASSRGTSGKQEQYF. The CDR3 DNA sequence: TGTGCCAGCAGCCGAGGGACTAGCGGGAAACAGGAGCAGTACTTC.

The DNA of the CDR3 is TGTGCCAGCCAGGGCCGGACACTTTTGGGATCACCCCTCCACTTT. Its translation is CASQGRTLLGSPLHF. The genes are TRBV5-6 and TRBJ1-6; the D gene is possibly TRBD1 (5 bases). This CDR3 has 15 amino acids. Trimming cost V 7 bases and J 10 bases, with 21 bases left between them. Germline values: CDR1 SGHDT, CDR2 YYEEEE.

V usage is TRBV19 and J usage is TRBJ2-1, with TRBD2 identical over 13 bases. The germline V gene encodes CDR1 LNHDA and CDR2 SQIVND (reference sequence). CDR3 size: 15 residues. V shed 8 bases, J shed 2 bases, and the junction held 3 bases outside the gene matches. This CDR3 is CASGLAGAAYNEQFF. In DNA, the CDR3 is TGTGCCAGTGGACTAGCGGGGGCCGCCTACAATGAGCAGTTCTTC. The complete variable domain, with remaining parts taken from reference TRBV19 and TRBJ2-1, reads DGGITQSPKYLFRKEGQNVTLSCEQNLNHDAMYWYRQDPGQGLRLIYYSQIVNDFQKGDIAEGYSVSREKKESFPLTVTSAQKNPTAFYLCASGLAGAAYNEQFFGPGTRLTVL.

The rearrangement uses TRBV29-1 and TRBJ2-7, with 11 bases lining up with TRBD2. The length of the CDR3 is 14 residues. J was trimmed by 3 bases and V by 4 bases; bases with no gene match: 5. Germline assignment: CDR1 SQVTM and CDR2 ANQGSEA. The CDR3 nucleotides are TGCAGCGTTGGACTAGCGGGGAGGGTCTACGAGCAGTACTTC. Translating gives CSVGLAGRVYEQYF.

The chain links TRBV5-4 to TRBJ1-2, with TRBD1 matching over 9 bases. The germline gives CDR1 SGHNT, CDR2 YYREEE (reference sequence). After removal of 4 bases from V and 5 bases from J, the junction contained 6 bases not matched to a gene. This CDR3 spans 14 amino acids. This CDR3 is CASSTWTGEYGYTF. CDR3 DNA sequence: TGTGCCAGCAGCACTTGGACAGGGGAGTATGGCTACACCTTC.

The V and J genes are TRBV18 and TRBJ1-2; 7 bases match TRBD1. CDR3 size: 13 residues. Germline CDR1 reads KGHSH; CDR2 reads LQKENI. The ends lost 2 bases at V and 6 bases at J; junction bases unmatched: 3. CDR3 region: CASSPIDRDGYTF. The CDR3 DNA reads TGTGCCAGCTCACCAATCGACAGGGATGGCTACACCTTC. The whole variable domain, remainder taken from reference TRBV18 and TRBJ1-2, is NAGVMQNPRHLVRRRGQEARLRCSPMKGHSHVYWYRQLPEEGLKFMVYLQKENIIDESGMPKERFSAEFPKEGPSILRIQQVVRGDSAAYFCASSPIDRDGYTFGSGTRLTVV.

The chain uses TRBV24-1 and TRBJ1-3, with 8 bases fitting TRBD1. Per the germline V gene, CDR1 is KGHDR and CDR2 is SFDVKD. CDR3 length: 16 amino acids. After removal of 4 bases from V and 1 base from J, the junction contained 5 bases not matched to a gene. The CDR3, as DNA: TGTGCCACCAGTGACCAGGGACAGGATTCTGGAAACACCATATATTTT. Residues: CATSDQGQDSGNTIYF.

This clone was recorded only once. The J gene is TRBJ2-6, the V gene TRBV27, with 10 bases fitting TRBD2. Germline V lookup: CDR1 MNHEY, CDR2 SMNVEV (reference sequence). The CDR3 spans 19 residues. V lost 9 bases and J lost 1; bases outside the gene matches: 15. The CDR3 DNA reads as TGTGCCAGTAAGAGAGCGGGAGGGCCGGGGAAATCTGGGGCCAACGTCCTGACTTTC. Its translation: CASKRAGGPGKSGANVLTF. Filled out from reference TRBV27 and TRBJ2-6, the complete variable domain reads EAQVTQNPRYLITVTGKKLTVTCSQNMNHEYMSWYRQDPGLGLRQIYYSMNVEVTDKGDVPEGYKVSRKEKRNFPLILESPSPNQTSLYFCASKRAGGPGKSGANVLTFGAGSRLTVL.

This clone was counted once. This chain connects TRBV3-1 (or the pseudogene TRBV3-2) to TRBJ2-3, with 7 positions matching TRBD2. The germline gives CDR1 LGHDT, CDR2 YNNKEL (reference sequence). This CDR3 is 15 amino acids long. The V segment lost 3 bases and the J segment 4 bases; nucleotides outside the gene matches: 7. DNA for the CDR3: TGTGCCAGCAGCCAGCGGACTAGTCCCCCAGATACGCAGTATTTT. This codes for CASSQRTSPPDTQYF.

This clone was found once. The gene calls are TRBV5-1 and TRBJ2-2; 10 nucleotides line up with TRBD2. V gave up 4 bases and J gave up 0 bases; unmatched junction bases: 6. CDR1 SGHRS and CDR2 YFSETQ come from the germline V gene. The CDR3 is made up of 17 amino acids. In DNA, the CDR3 is TGCGCCAGCAGCCTCGGGAGCGGGGGGGCGAACACCGGGGAGCTGTTTTTT. This sequence encodes CASSLGSGGANTGELFF.

The V gene is TRBV5-6, the J gene TRBJ1-5; 8 bases map to TRBD1. V lost 0 bases and J lost 5; bases outside the gene matches: 4. The CDR3 is 15 amino acids. Germline V CDR1 and CDR2: SGHDT, YYEEEE. CDR3 in DNA: TGTGCCAGCAGCTTGGCGGACAGGGAATATCAGCCCCAGCATTTT. Its protein product is CASSLADREYQPQHF.

The V and J genes are TRBV6-1 and TRBJ1-5, with 7 bases fitting TRBD1. V trimming: 4 bases; J trimming: 0 bases; junction bases outside the gene matches: 12. The germline CDR1 and CDR2 sequences are MNHNS and SASEGT. The CDR3 contains 18 residues. The CDR3 DNA sequence: TGTGCCAGCAGTGGACCCCCGCCGGGACAGAATAGCAATCAGCCCCAGCATTTT. It yields the protein CASSGPPPGQNSNQPQHF.

The chain is built from TRBV24-1 and TRBJ2-2; D perhaps matches TRBD2 (5 bases). Germline V gives CDR1 KGHDR, CDR2 SFDVKD. The CDR3 is made up of 13 amino acids. Trimming shortened V by 0 bases and J by 7 bases, and 5 bases separated the two germline ends. CDR3 DNA sequence: TGTGCCACCAGTGATTTGGAGGGCGGGGAGCTGTTTTTT. It codes for CATSDLEGGELFF.

The chain joins TRBV19 to TRBJ1-1; TRBD1 agrees at 7 bases. The V gene's germline CDR1 is LNHDA and CDR2 SQIVND (reference sequence). The J segment lost 0 bases and the V segment lost 5 bases, leaving 6 bases of the junction unmatched. The length of the CDR3 is 15 residues. The CDR3: CASSLNRGVNTEAFF. The CDR3 DNA reads as TGTGCCAGTAGTCTCAACAGGGGCGTGAACACTGAAGCTTTCTTT.

The chain carries TRBV29-1 and TRBJ2-7, with 7 bases lining up with TRBD2. CDR1 and CDR2 (germline): SQVTM, ANQGSEA. Losses at the gene ends were 5 bases for V and 2 bases for J; bases not matched to a gene: 6. This CDR3 is 13 amino acids long. CDR3 nucleotide sequence: TGCAGCGTTTCAAGCGGGAAAACCTACGAGCAGTACTTC. Its protein is CSVSSGKTYEQYF.

V and J are TRBV27 and TRBJ2-3; 9 bases agree with TRBD1. CDR3 size: 16 residues. V was pared by 6 bases and J by 7 bases, with 14 bases of the junction left unmatched. Germline lookup yields CDR1 MNHEY and CDR2 SMNVEV (reference sequence). The CDR3 protein is CASRLDRTGGANTQYF. The CDR3 DNA sequence: TGTGCCAGCAGACTAGACCGAACAGGGGGCGCGAATACGCAGTATTTT.